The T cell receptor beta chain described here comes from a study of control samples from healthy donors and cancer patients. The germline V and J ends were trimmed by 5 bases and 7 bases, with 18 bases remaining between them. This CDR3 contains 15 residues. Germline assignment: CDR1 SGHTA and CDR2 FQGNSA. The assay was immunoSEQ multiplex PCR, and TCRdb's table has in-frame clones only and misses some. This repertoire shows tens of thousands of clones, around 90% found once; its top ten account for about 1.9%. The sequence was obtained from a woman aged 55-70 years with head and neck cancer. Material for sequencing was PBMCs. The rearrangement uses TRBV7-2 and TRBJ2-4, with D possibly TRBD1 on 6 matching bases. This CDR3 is CASSPQSTGANIQYF. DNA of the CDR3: TGTGCCAGCAGCCCGCAATCGACAGGAGCTAACATTCAGTACTTC.